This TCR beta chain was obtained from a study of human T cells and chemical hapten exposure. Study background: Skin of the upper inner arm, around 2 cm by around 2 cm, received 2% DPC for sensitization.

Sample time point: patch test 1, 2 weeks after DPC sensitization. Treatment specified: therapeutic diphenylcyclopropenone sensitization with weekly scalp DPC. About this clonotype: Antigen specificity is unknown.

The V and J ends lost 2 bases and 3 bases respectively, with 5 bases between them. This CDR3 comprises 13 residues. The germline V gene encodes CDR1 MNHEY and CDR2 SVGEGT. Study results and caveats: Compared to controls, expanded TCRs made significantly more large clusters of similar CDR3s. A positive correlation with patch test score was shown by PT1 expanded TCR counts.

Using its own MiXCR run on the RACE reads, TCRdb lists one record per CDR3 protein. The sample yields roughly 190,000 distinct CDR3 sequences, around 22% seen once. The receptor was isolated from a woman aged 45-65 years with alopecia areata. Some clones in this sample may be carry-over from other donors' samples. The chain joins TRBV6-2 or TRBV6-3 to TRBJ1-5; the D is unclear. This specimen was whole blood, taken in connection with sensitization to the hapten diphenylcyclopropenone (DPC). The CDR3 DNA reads TGTGCCAGCAGTTACGAGTACAATCAGCCCCAGCATTTT. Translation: CASSYEYNQPQHF.